The sequence of this T cell receptor beta chain was determined in a study of blood T cell repertoires in COVID-19. Method: immunoSEQ multiplex PCR; TCRdb's copy keeps in-frame clones and lacks some. The sample lists 140,000 to 150,000 clones; roughly nine tenths were seen once. This CDR3 spans 16 amino acids. Germline-derived CDR1 and CDR2 are LGHNA and YSLEER. Trimming took 4 bases from V and 3 from J; bases not matched to a gene: 9. This sequence was found in a woman aged 55-75 years with active COVID-19. V and J are TRBV4-3 and TRBJ1-5; TRBD1 agrees at 7 bases. The sample taken for sequencing was peripheral blood. The CDR3 spells CASSPQTGLTNQPQHF. The CDR3 DNA reads as TGCGCCAGCAGCCCTCAGACAGGGCTTACCAATCAGCCCCAGCATTTT.